This is a list of T cell receptor beta chains from one sample in a study of vaccination effects on CD4 cells after COVID-19. Clones were sequenced by immunoSEQ multiplex PCR, and TCRdb holds only the in-frame ones, with some missing. The sample lists 25,000 to 35,000 clones, 74% occurring once. Their antigen targets remain unknown. The source was CD4+ T cells from PBMCs cultured with HCoV-OC43 spike peptides, collected after COVID-19 vaccination. All receptors derive from a human donor who received a COVID-19 vaccine. CDR3s include the opening cysteine and the closing phenylalanine or tryptophan. D genes are given only for firm matches. The size of a clone is reported for some rows only, either as once, few or many, or as a class for expanded clones.

CDR3 DNA	CDR3 protein	clone size	D gene	V gene	J gene
TGCGCCAGCAGCTTGGCCAGCGGGGCCTCCTACAATGAGCAGTTCTTC	CASSLASGASYNEQFF	NA	TRBD2	TRBV5-1	TRBJ2-1
TGCGCCAGCAGCCAAGAGGGGAGGGCCCGCCACGAGCAGTACTTC	CASSQEGRARHEQYF	NA	TRBD2	TRBV4-1	TRBJ2-7
TGTGCCAGCAGCCCCCGCCAGGGAGGTCCAGACGAGCAGTACTTC	CASSPRQGGPDEQYF	few	NA	TRBV11-2	TRBJ2-7
TGTGCCAGCAGCTTACAAGGAGATACGCAGTATTTT	CASSLQGDTQYF	NA	NA	TRBV7-9	TRBJ2-3
TGCGCCAGCAGCCTAGGCAGGGGATCAGTCAACGAGCAGTACTTC	CASSLGRGSVNEQYF	once	NA	TRBV5-1	TRBJ2-7
TGTGCCAGTACTCCTTTGGCGGGAGGGGCTGAGCAGTTCTTC	CASTPLAGGAEQFF	NA	TRBD2	TRBV19	TRBJ2-1
TGTGCCAGCAGTTCACCTAGCGGGAGAGCCAAAAACATTCAGTACTTC	CASSSPSGRAKNIQYF	NA	TRBD2	TRBV27	TRBJ2-4
TGTGCCAGCAGCCTTCAGTTTAGCTCCTACAATGAGCAGTTCTTC	CASSLQFSSYNEQFF	NA	NA	TRBV6-5	TRBJ2-1
TGTGCCAGCAGCTTGGTGTCGGCAGGAAATGAAAAACTGTTTTTT	CASSLVSAGNEKLFF	NA	NA	TRBV5-6	TRBJ1-4
TGTGCCAGCAGCCTGCAGGGATCATCGAATGAGCAGTTCTTC	CASSLQGSSNEQFF	NA	NA	TRBV5-4	TRBJ2-1
TGTGCCAGCTCAGCGGGACTAGCGGTTCCCGGGGAGCTGTTTTTT	CASSAGLAVPGELFF	few	TRBD2	TRBV18	TRBJ2-2
TGTGCCACCAGTGCGCAGGGTTATGGCTACACCTTC	CATSAQGYGYTF	NA	NA	TRBV24-1	TRBJ1-2
TGTGCCTGGAGCTGGGACACGAAGAACACTGAAGCTTTCTTT	CAWSWDTKNTEAFF	NA	NA	TRBV30	TRBJ1-1
TGTGCCAGCAGTTGGACTGATCGAGGTACGCAGTATTTT	CASSWTDRGTQYF	NA	NA	TRBV12-3/TRBV12-4	TRBJ2-3
TGTGCCAGCTCATCTACCGGGACTTTCATGGGAGATACGCAGTATTTT	CASSSTGTFMGDTQYF	NA	NA	TRBV18	TRBJ2-3
TGCGCCAGCAGCTTCGATTACAGGGACTCCTACGAGCAGTACTTC	CASSFDYRDSYEQYF	NA	NA	TRBV5-1	TRBJ2-7
TGTGCCAGCAGGCCGGGACAGTTTGAAACCGGGGAGCTGTTTTTT	CASRPGQFETGELFF	once	TRBD1	TRBV6-5	TRBJ2-2
TGTGCCAGCAAAGAGACAGCTTACAATGAGCAGTTCTTC	CASKETAYNEQFF	NA	NA	TRBV6-6	TRBJ2-1
TGTGCCAGCAGCTTGGTGGACTATAACAATGAGCAGTTCTTC	CASSLVDYNNEQFF	NA	NA	TRBV5-6	TRBJ2-1
TGCGCCAGCAGCTTGGAGGACTACAATGAGCAGTTCTTC	CASSLEDYNEQFF	NA	NA	TRBV5-1	TRBJ2-1
TGTGCCAGCACCCCCTACAACAATCAGCCCCAGCATTTT	CASTPYNNQPQHF	NA	NA	TRBV6-5	TRBJ1-5
TGTGCCAGCAGTCGTCAGGGGTCTGTGACTGAAGCTTTCTTT	CASSRQGSVTEAFF	few	NA	TRBV2	TRBJ1-1
TGTGCCACGACCGGGGGGGGGAACACCGGGGAGCTGTTTTTT	CATTGGGNTGELFF	NA	TRBD2	TRBV24-1	TRBJ2-2